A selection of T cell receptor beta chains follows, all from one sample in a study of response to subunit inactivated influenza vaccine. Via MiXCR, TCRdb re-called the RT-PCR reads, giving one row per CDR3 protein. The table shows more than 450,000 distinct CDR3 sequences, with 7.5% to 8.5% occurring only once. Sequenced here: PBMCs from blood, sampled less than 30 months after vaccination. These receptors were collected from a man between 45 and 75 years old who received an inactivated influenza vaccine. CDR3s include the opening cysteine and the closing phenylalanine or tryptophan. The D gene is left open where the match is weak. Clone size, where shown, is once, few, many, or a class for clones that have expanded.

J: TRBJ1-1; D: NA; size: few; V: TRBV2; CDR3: CASSVRRGAFF; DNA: TGTGCCAGCAGTGTGCGACGGGGAGCTTTCTTT
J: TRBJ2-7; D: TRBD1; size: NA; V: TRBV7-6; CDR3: CASSKGAGGWDSYEQYF; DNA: TGTGCCAGCAGCAAAGGAGCAGGGGGCTGGGACTCCTACGAGCAGTACTTC
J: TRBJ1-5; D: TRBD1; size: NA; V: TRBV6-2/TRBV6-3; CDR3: CASTRDSSQPQHF; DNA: TGTGCCAGTACCCGGGACAGCAGTCAGCCCCAGCATTTT
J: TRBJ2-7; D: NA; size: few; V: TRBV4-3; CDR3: CASSQGSTGGEQYF; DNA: TGCGCCAGCAGCCAAGGATCCACAGGTGGGGAGCAGTACTTC
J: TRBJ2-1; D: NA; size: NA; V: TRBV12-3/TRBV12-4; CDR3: CASSRQNNEQFF; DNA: TGTGCCAGCAGCAGACAGAATAATGAGCAGTTCTTC
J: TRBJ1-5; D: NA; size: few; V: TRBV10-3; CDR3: CAISEGLNNQPQHF; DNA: TGTGCCATCAGTGAGGGGCTGAATAATCAGCCCCAGCATTTT
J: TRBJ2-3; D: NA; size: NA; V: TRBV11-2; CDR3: CASSLVVDTDTQYF; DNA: TGTGCCAGCAGCTTAGTAGTCGATACAGATACGCAGTATTTT
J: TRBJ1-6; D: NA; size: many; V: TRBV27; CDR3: CASSLSYNSPLHF; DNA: TGTGCCAGCAGTCTCTCCTATAATTCACCCCTCCACTTT
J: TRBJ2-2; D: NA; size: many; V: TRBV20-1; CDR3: CSARTERTGELFF; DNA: TGCAGTGCTAGGACAGAGCGTACCGGGGAGCTGTTTTTT
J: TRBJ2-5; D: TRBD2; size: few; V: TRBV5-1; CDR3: CASSLVLSGGQETQYF; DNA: TGCGCCAGCAGCTTGGTCCTCAGCGGGGGCCAAGAGACCCAGTACTTC
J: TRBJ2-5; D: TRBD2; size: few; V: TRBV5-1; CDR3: CASSLGGSGGPGETQYF; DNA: TGCGCCAGCAGCTTGGGCGGTAGCGGGGGTCCGGGCGAGACCCAGTACTTC
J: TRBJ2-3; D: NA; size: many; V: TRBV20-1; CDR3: CSAIFILANTQYF; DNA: TGCAGTGCCATCTTCATACTGGCCAATACGCAGTATTTT
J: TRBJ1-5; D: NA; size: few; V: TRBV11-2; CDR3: CASSLSWGRPQHF; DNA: TGTGCCAGCAGCTTATCCTGGGGTAGGCCCCAGCATTTT
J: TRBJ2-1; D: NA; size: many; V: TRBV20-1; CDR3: CSASIRSHNEQFF; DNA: TGCAGTGCTAGTATTAGGTCCCACAATGAGCAGTTCTTC
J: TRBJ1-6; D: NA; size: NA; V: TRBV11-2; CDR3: CASSRRMTESSPLHF; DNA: TGTGCCAGCAGCCGAAGAATGACAGAAAGTTCACCCCTCCACTTT
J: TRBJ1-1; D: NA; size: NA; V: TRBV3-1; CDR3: CASSPDISLGAEAFF; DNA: TGTGCCAGCAGTCCGGACATCTCCTTAGGGGCTGAAGCTTTCTTT
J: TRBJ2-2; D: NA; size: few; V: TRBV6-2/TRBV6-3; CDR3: CASSYRAHGELFF; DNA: TGTGCCAGCAGTTATCGGGCCCACGGGGAGCTGTTTTTT
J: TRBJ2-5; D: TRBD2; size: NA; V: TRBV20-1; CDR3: CSASHSSGGFQETQYF; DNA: TGCAGTGCTTCTCACTCTAGCGGGGGGTTCCAAGAGACCCAGTACTTC
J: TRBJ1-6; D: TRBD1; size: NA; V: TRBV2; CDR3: CASSAEGARSPLHF; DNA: TGTGCCAGCAGTGCGGAGGGGGCGCGTTCACCCCTCCACTTT
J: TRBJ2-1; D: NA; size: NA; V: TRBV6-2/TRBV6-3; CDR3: CASSYSEQDSYNEQFF; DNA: TGTGCCAGCAGTTACTCTGAACAGGACTCCTACAATGAGCAGTTCTTC
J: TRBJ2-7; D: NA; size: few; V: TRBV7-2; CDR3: CASSPRIEGIEQYF; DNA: TGTGCCAGCAGCCCCCGGATCGAAGGCATCGAGCAGTACTTC
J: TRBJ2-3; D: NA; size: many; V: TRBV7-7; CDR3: CASSLDGITTQYF; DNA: TGTGCCAGCAGCTTAGATGGTATCACTACGCAGTATTTT